The rows below give T cell receptor beta chains drawn from one sample of a study of graft-versus-host responses after intestinal transplantation. Some clones are missing from TCRdb's copy, which holds only in-frame ones; the method was immunoSEQ multiplex PCR. The sample shows 35,000 to 45,000 clones, approximately 93% of them seen only once. The antigens for these receptors are not known. The source material was unstimulated CD4+ T cells sorted from spleen or lymph node cells, sampled before transplant. Source of these receptors: a human donor who was the organ donor for an intestinal transplant. Each CDR3 is given with its conserved first and last residue. The D gene is left open where the match is weak. Clone size is not always given. Where it is, it says once, few, many or a class for expanded clones.

V	size	D	J	CDR3	DNA
TRBV4-2	once	TRBD2	TRBJ2-5	CASSQDVGLAGETQYF	TGTGCCAGCAGCCAAGATGTAGGACTAGCCGGGGAGACCCAGTACTTC
TRBV4-3	-	-	TRBJ2-7	CASSPRPGDNSYEQYF	TGCGCCAGCAGCCCGCGCCCCGGCGACAACTCCTACGAGCAGTACTTC
TRBV5-1	-	-	TRBJ2-3	CASRRDSLPKTDTQYF	TGCGCCAGCAGAAGGGACTCCCTCCCCAAGACGGATACGCAGTATTTT
TRBV9	-	TRBD1	TRBJ1-2	CASSGTGYGYTF	TGTGCCAGCAGCGGGACAGGCTATGGCTACACCTTC
TRBV28	-	TRBD1	TRBJ2-1	CASRPGGIYNEQFF	TGTGCCAGCAGGCCAGGGGGCATTTACAATGAGCAGTTCTTC
TRBV6-1	once	-	TRBJ1-1	CASSEIGLYTEAFF	TGTGCCAGCAGTGAAATAGGGTTGTACACTGAAGCTTTCTTT
TRBV4-3	-	TRBD1	TRBJ1-4	CASSPQAGGKNEKLFF	TGCGCCAGCAGCCCCCAGGCAGGGGGTAAAAATGAAAAACTGTTTTTT
TRBV19	-	TRBD2	TRBJ2-5	CASSTTSGTHQETQYF	TGTGCCAGTAGCACAACTAGCGGAACACACCAAGAGACCCAGTACTTC
TRBV28	-	-	TRBJ1-2	CASSFPGGAYGYTF	TGTGCCAGCAGTTTCCCCGGGGGGGCCTATGGCTACACCTTC
TRBV10-3	-	TRBD1	TRBJ2-6	CAISESRQGARGANVLTF	TGTGCCATCAGTGAGTCAAGGCAGGGGGCACGTGGGGCCAACGTCCTGACTTTC
TRBV30	-	-	TRBJ1-1	CAWSLGRLNTEAFF	TGTGCCTGGAGTCTGGGGAGATTGAACACTGAAGCTTTCTTT
TRBV7-2	-	TRBD2	TRBJ2-1	CASSLGLAGGIPYNEQFF	TGTGCCAGCAGCTTAGGGCTAGCGGGGGGGATCCCTTACAATGAGCAGTTCTTC
TRBV28	-	-	TRBJ1-2	CASSLSMRYGYTF	TGTGCCAGCAGTTTAAGCATGAGGTATGGCTACACCTTC
TRBV29-1	-	TRBD1	TRBJ1-2	CSVEDPIDRGDGYTF	TGCAGCGTTGAAGATCCCATTGACAGGGGGGATGGCTACACCTTC
TRBV5-1	-	TRBD2	TRBJ2-1	CASSLAGGRLYEQFF	TGCGCCAGCAGCTTGGCGGGGGGGCGCCTTTATGAGCAGTTCTTC
TRBV9	-	-	TRBJ2-6	CASSPDSGANVLTF	TGTGCCAGCAGCCCCGATTCGGGGGCCAACGTCCTGACTTTC
TRBV4-3	-	TRBD1	TRBJ1-6	CASSQDLGQGSSPLHF	TGCGCCAGCAGCCAAGATCTTGGACAGGGTAGTTCACCCCTCCACTTT
TRBV11-3	once	-	TRBJ1-3	CASSPETAGSGNTIYF	TGTGCCAGCAGCCCAGAGACAGCAGGCTCTGGAAACACCATATATTTT
TRBV2	-	TRBD1	TRBJ2-7	CASRDRGREQYF	TGTGCCAGCAGGGACAGGGGGCGGGAGCAGTACTTC
TRBV19	once	-	TRBJ1-1	CASSIVGLNTEAFF	TGTGCCAGTAGTATAGTGGGATTGAACACTGAAGCTTTCTTT
TRBV7-8	-	TRBD2	TRBJ2-7	CASSLRGGSYEQYF	TGTGCCAGCAGCTTACGGGGGGGCTCCTACGAGCAGTACTTC
TRBV19	-	-	TRBJ1-5	CASISNQPQHF	TGTGCCAGTATAAGCAATCAGCCCCAGCATTTT
TRBV7-8	-	-	TRBJ2-2	CASSMGLLNTGELFF	TGTGCCAGCAGCATGGGACTCCTGAACACCGGGGAGCTGTTTTTT
TRBV6-6	-	TRBD2	TRBJ2-1	CASSYPQRGDNEQFF	TGTGCCAGCAGTTACCCACAGCGGGGGGACAATGAGCAGTTCTTC
TRBV19	-	-	TRBJ2-4	CASSIAGAKNIQYF	TGTGCCAGTAGTATAGCGGGGGCCAAAAACATTCAGTACTTC
TRBV6-6	once	-	TRBJ2-1	CASTLANQDEQFF	TGTGCCAGCACCTTGGCCAATCAGGATGAGCAGTTCTTC
TRBV7-9	-	TRBD1	TRBJ1-6	CASSLAGTGRNSPLHF	TGTGCCAGCAGCTTAGCCGGGACAGGGAGGAATTCACCCCTCCACTTT
TRBV7-3	-	-	TRBJ2-7	CASSLDGPRSLYEQYF	TGTGCCAGCAGCTTGGATGGTCCTAGATCCCTTTACGAGCAGTACTTC
TRBV30	-	-	TRBJ1-2	CAWWSWRYGYTF	TGTGCCTGGTGGTCATGGCGGTATGGCTACACCTTC
TRBV28	-	TRBD1	TRBJ1-1	CASSFSLTGVNTEAFF	TGTGCCAGCAGTTTTTCCTTGACAGGGGTCAACACTGAAGCTTTCTTT
TRBV6-6	-	-	TRBJ1-1	CASSFRQMNTEAFF	TGTGCCAGCAGTTTTAGACAGATGAACACTGAAGCTTTCTTT
TRBV7-9	-	TRBD1	TRBJ2-2	CASRQQGAGELFF	TGTGCCAGCAGGCAACAGGGGGCCGGGGAGCTGTTTTTT
TRBV6-1	-	-	TRBJ1-6	CASLWSGAQNSPLHF	TGTGCCAGCTTATGGTCGGGGGCTCAGAATTCACCCCTCCACTTT
TRBV29-1	-	-	TRBJ2-7	CSVDNYDRGRYEQYF	TGCAGCGTTGACAACTATGACCGGGGACGATACGAGCAGTACTTC
TRBV5-1	-	TRBD1	TRBJ1-2	CASSSPDRANYGYTF	TGCGCCAGCAGCTCGCCGGACAGGGCTAACTATGGCTACACCTTC
TRBV7-7	-	-	TRBJ1-1	CASSLAWDTEAFF	TGTGCCAGCAGCTTAGCTTGGGACACTGAAGCTTTCTTT
TRBV15	-	-	TRBJ1-4	CATSRAASRTNEKLFF	TGTGCCACCAGCAGAGCGGCTAGCCGAACTAATGAAAAACTGTTTTTT
TRBV11-2	once	-	TRBJ2-7	CASSQGQPRGEQYF	TGTGCCAGCAGCCAAGGACAGCCTCGGGGGGAGCAGTACTTC
TRBV27	-	TRBD1	TRBJ2-7	CASSLRITGQVRYEQYF	TGTGCCAGCAGCCTTCGAATTACGGGACAGGTACGCTACGAGCAGTACTTC
TRBV4-3	-	TRBD1	TRBJ2-3	CASSRDRSTDTQYF	TGCGCCAGCAGCAGGGACAGGAGCACAGATACGCAGTATTTT
TRBV7-2	-	TRBD2	TRBJ2-1	CASRPAGARYNEQFF	TGTGCCAGCAGACCAGCGGGGGCCCGTTACAATGAGCAGTTCTTC
TRBV4-3	-	-	TRBJ2-1	CASSQRTGYEQFF	TGCGCCAGCAGCCAACGGACGGGCTATGAGCAGTTCTTC
TRBV2	-	-	TRBJ2-2	CASSEADSGNLFANTGELFF	TGTGCCAGCAGTGAAGCTGATTCCGGGAACCTTTTCGCGAACACCGGGGAGCTGTTTTTT